These 9 T cell receptor beta chains were sequenced from one sample in a study of CD8 T cells in ankylosing spondylitis. Whole-study findings and limits: A TCR beta motif of 7 or 8 highly homologous variants appeared characteristic of ankylosing spondylitis blood.

No antigen is known for these receptors. TCRdb analysed the 5' RACE reads with MiXCR anew, one entry per CDR3 protein. The data hold fewer than 750,000 distinct CDR3 sequences, with around 20% observed a single time. The sequenced material came from blood, either unsorted or a sorted T cell fraction (not recorded which). These receptor sequences come from a male donor with ankylosing spondylitis.

This chain connects TRBV20-1 to TRBJ2-1, with TRBD2 matching over 10 bases. The ends lost 6 bases at V and 4 bases at J; junction bases unmatched: 6. The length of the CDR3 is 14 residues. The germline V gene has CDR1 DFQATT and CDR2 SNEGSKA (reference sequence). CDR3: CSASSGRGYNEQFF. For the CDR3, the DNA is TGCAGTGCCTCGAGCGGGAGGGGTTACAATGAGCAGTTCTTC.

In its sample, this clonotype was seen a few times. The rearrangement uses TRBV11-2 and TRBJ2-1; D is possibly TRBD1 (7 bases). Trimming removed 5 bases at V and 5 bases at J, with 19 bases between. CDR1 and CDR2 from the germline V gene are SGHAT and FQNNGV. The CDR3 runs to 16 residues. The CDR3 here is CASSTSLTGTHNEQFF. In DNA form, the CDR3 reads TGTGCCAGCAGCACTAGCCTGACAGGGACCCACAATGAGCAGTTCTTC.

V is TRBV4-1 and J is TRBJ2-7, with no clear D. CDR3 size: 14 residues. Germline V gives CDR1 MGHRA, CDR2 YSYEKL. V was trimmed by 2 bases and J by 3 bases, leaving 11 bases between them. In DNA form, the CDR3 reads TGCGCCAGCAGCCAACTAGGAAGCGTCTACGAGCAGTACTTC. It encodes CASSQLGSVYEQYF.

This clonotype was counted a few times. The chain has TRBV12-3 or TRBV12-4 and TRBJ2-2, with 7 bases aligning to TRBD2. CDR3 size: 14 residues. V lost 6 bases and J lost 1; bases outside the gene matches: 2. The CDR3 sequence: CASRGLMNTGELFF. The CDR3 DNA is TGTGCCAGCAGGGGACTAATGAACACCGGGGAGCTGTTTTTT.

This clonotype turned up a few times. CDR3 amino acids: CASSPASVNTGELFF. DNA of the CDR3: TGTGCCAGCAGTCCCGCTAGCGTGAACACCGGGGAGCTGTTTTTT. V usage is TRBV6-1 and J usage is TRBJ2-2, with D perhaps matching TRBD2 (6 bases). The CDR3 contains 15 residues. Trimming removed 5 bases at V and 1 base at J, with 11 bases between. Looked up from germline, CDR1 is MNHNS and CDR2 is SASEGT.

The chain employs TRBV24-1 and TRBJ2-1; 7 nucleotides line up with TRBD2. Germline CDR1 and CDR2: KGHDR and SFDVKD. V dropped 6 bases and J dropped 8; count of bases not matched to a gene: 6. The CDR3 covers 13 residues. This chain's CDR3 is CATSMAGEDEQFF. CDR3 DNA sequence: TGTGCCACCAGTATGGCGGGGGAGGATGAGCAGTTCTTC.

A few counts support this clonotype. This chain links TRBV20-1 with TRBJ1-3, with D perhaps matching TRBD1 (5 bases). Trimming cost V 0 bases and J 4 bases, with 16 bases left between them. Germline CDR1 reads DFQATT; CDR2 reads SNEGSKA (reference sequence). This CDR3 spans 16 amino acids. The CDR3 DNA reads as TGCAGTGCTAGAGATCCTACACAGGAGTACGGAAACACCATATATTTT. Amino acids: CSARDPTQEYGNTIYF.

This rearrangement joins TRBV29-1 to TRBJ2-3; TRBD1 aligns across 10 bases. V shed 6 bases, J shed 3 bases, and the junction held 6 bases outside the gene matches. CDR3 length: 14 residues. CDR1 is SQVTM, CDR2 ANQGSEA, per germline. CDR3 sequence reads: CSVGDRGYTDTQYF. CDR3 bases: TGCAGCGTCGGGGACAGGGGATATACAGATACGCAGTATTTT.

This clonotype was counted between two and nine times. The V call is TRBV20-1, the J call TRBJ2-3, with 7 bases aligning to TRBD2. In germline, CDR1 is DFQATT, CDR2 SNEGSKA (reference sequence). This CDR3 contains 14 residues. V shed 4 bases, J shed 2 bases, and the junction held 6 bases outside the gene matches. The CDR3 spells CSATSGELTDTQYF. Written as DNA, the CDR3 is TGCAGTGCTACCAGCGGGGAGCTCACAGATACGCAGTATTTT.